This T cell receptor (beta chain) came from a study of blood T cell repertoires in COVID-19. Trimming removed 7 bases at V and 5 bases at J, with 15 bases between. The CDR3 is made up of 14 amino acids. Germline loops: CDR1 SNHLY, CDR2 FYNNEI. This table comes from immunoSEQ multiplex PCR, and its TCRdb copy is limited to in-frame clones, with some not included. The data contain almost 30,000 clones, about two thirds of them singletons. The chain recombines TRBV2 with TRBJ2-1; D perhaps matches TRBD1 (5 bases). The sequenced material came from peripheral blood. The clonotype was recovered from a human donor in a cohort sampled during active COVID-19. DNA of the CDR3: TGTGCCAGCAAGGGGCAGAGCCAAGACAATGAGCAGTTCTTC. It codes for CASKGQSQDNEQFF.